A single sample gave rise to the 9 T cell receptor beta chains below, sequenced in a study of shared clonotypes between healthy human individuals. Generated by immunoSEQ multiplex PCR, the TCRdb table keeps only in-frame clones and is missing some. The data contain 500,000 to 550,000 clones, roughly 95% of them singletons. The specimen sequenced was naive CD4+ T cells sorted from blood. Subset meaning: CD45RA+ positively selected. The origin of the receptors is a woman in her 30s in good health.

V usage is TRBV27 and J usage is TRBJ1-2; D is uncertain. Germline assignment: CDR1 MNHEY and CDR2 SMNVEV (reference sequence). Deletions cut 5 bases from V and 6 bases from J, with 13 bases between. The length of the CDR3 is 13 residues. CDR3 protein: CASSQPLGDGYTF. In nucleotides, the CDR3 is TGTGCCAGCAGTCAACCTTTGGGTGATGGCTACACCTTC.

There are a few counts of this clone. The V gene is TRBV2, the J gene TRBJ2-7, with D perhaps TRBD1 (6 bases). The germline V gene has CDR1 SNHLY and CDR2 FYNNEI. With 6 bases removed from V and 0 bases from J, the gap between germline ends came to 9 bases. CDR3 length: 13 residues. DNA for the CDR3: TGTGCCAGCAGGGCCAGGGGCTCCTACGAGCAGTACTTC. This sequence encodes CASRARGSYEQYF.

The V call is TRBV11-3, the J call TRBJ2-2; 8 bases align to TRBD1. V was clipped by 6 bases and J by 3 bases; unmatched bases: 9. Germline V gene lookup returns CDR1 SGHNT and CDR2 YENEEA. The CDR3 has 16 amino acids. This chain's CDR3 is CASSNSRTGYTGELFF. CDR3 coding DNA: TGTGCCAGCAGTAACAGCAGGACAGGGTACACCGGGGAGCTGTTTTTT.

This clone was seen a few times. J is TRBJ1-2 and V is TRBV28; no clear D gene. From germline, CDR1 is MDHEN and CDR2 SYDVKM. The CDR3 is 13 residues long. The ends were cut back, 6 bases at V and 3 bases at J, with 11 bases in the middle. The CDR3 reads CASRMREDYGYTF. The CDR3 region has the DNA TGTGCCAGCAGAATGAGGGAGGACTATGGCTACACCTTC.

The chain uses TRBV5-1 and TRBJ2-3, with unresolved D. The V gene's germline CDR1 is SGHRS and CDR2 YFSETQ. V was cut by 7 bases and J by 0 bases, with 12 bases left in between. This CDR3 comprises 14 residues. Here the CDR3 DNA reads TGCGCCAGCCCCATCCCCCCTAGCACAGATACGCAGTATTTT. This translates into CASPIPPSTDTQYF.

With regard to this clone: Distinct nucleotide sequences in the sample also encode this CDR3. J is TRBJ2-2 and V is TRBV4-1; D gene ambiguous. Looked up from germline, CDR1 is MGHRA and CDR2 is YSYEKL. Trimming stripped 4 bases from V and 5 bases from J, with 8 bases between. This CDR3 has 13 amino acids. In nucleotides, the CDR3 is TGCGCCAGCAGCCTTTTAGGGACCGGGGAGCTGTTTTTT. Protein sequence: CASSLLGTGELFF.

The V and J genes are TRBV27 and TRBJ1-1; D call uncertain. Germline V lookup: CDR1 MNHEY, CDR2 SMNVEV (reference sequence). The V end was cut by 3 bases, the J end by 0 bases, with 17 bases between. The CDR3 spans 17 residues. In nucleotides, the CDR3 is TGTGCCAGCAGTTTTCATGGCAGATTCACCATGAACACTGAAGCTTTCTTT. Amino acid sequence: CASSFHGRFTMNTEAFF.

The chain uses TRBV28 and TRBJ2-3; 8 bases align to TRBD2. V gave up 4 bases and J gave up 0 bases; unmatched junction bases: 12. This CDR3 has 18 residues. CDR1 MDHEN and CDR2 SYDVKM come from the germline V gene. The CDR3 coding sequence is TGTGCCAGCAGTTCCGTCACACTAGCGGCCCCTAGCACAGATACGCAGTATTTT. Amino acids: CASSSVTLAAPSTDTQYF.

This rearrangement joins TRBV6-1 to TRBJ1-5, with D tentatively TRBD1 (5 bases). The length of the CDR3 is 17 residues. Per the germline V gene, CDR1 is MNHNS and CDR2 is SASEGT. Trimming took 1 base from V and 1 from J, leaving 14 bases between them. CDR3 nucleotides: TGTGCCAGCAGTGAAGATTCCTGGGCAGGGAGCAATCAGCCCCAGCATTTT. The encoded protein is CASSEDSWAGSNQPQHF.